This TCR beta chain is from a study of T cells in Graves' hyperthyroidism and ophthalmopathy. Study details: Peripheral blood specimens were obtained at initial diagnosis, prior to any treatment. Notes on the study in general: Most clonotypes expanded in thyroid above 0.001 were likewise present in blood.

Researchers amplified the TCR beta CDR3 regions from RNA transcripts. The TCR CDR3 first-round RT-PCR relied on the HTBI primer set. One entry per CDR3 protein, called by TCRdb with MiXCR from the multiplex PCR reads. The sample lists 390,000 or so distinct CDR3 sequences, roughly 15% occurring once. This clonotype was recorded at least ten times. The antigen is undetermined. The germline V gene has CDR1 SEHNR and CDR2 FQNEAQ (reference sequence). The CDR3 spans 15 residues. V was trimmed by 2 bases and J by 1 base, leaving 11 bases between them. Sequencing was done on a sample of blood. This rearrangement joins TRBV7-9 to TRBJ1-1; D not certain. The origin of this receptor is a man between 18 and 29 years old with Graves' ophthalmopathy. This CDR3 reads CASSLLGRENTEAFF. CDR3 DNA sequence: TGTGCCAGCAGCTTATTGGGTAGGGAGAACACTGAAGCTTTCTTT. Drawing the rest from reference TRBV7-9 and TRBJ1-1, the complete variable domain is DTGVSQNPRHKITKRGQNVTFRCDPISEHNRLYWYRQTLGQGPEFLTYFQNEAQLEKSRLLSDRFSAERPKGSFSTLEIQRTEQGDSAMYLCASSLLGRENTEAFFGQGTRLTVV.